A single sample is the source of the 3 T cell receptor beta chains below, sequenced in a study of early T cells in non-severe SARS-CoV-2 infection. TCRdb processed the 5' RACE reads anew with MiXCR; each CDR3 protein has one entry. In the table there are tens of thousands of distinct CDR3 sequences, 6% to 7% of which are singletons. The specimen was whole blood. These receptors originate from an adult who was a healthcare worker with PCR-confirmed SARS-CoV-2 infection or an uninfected control (not recorded which).

This clonotype has at least ten counts. The chain recombines TRBV12-3 or TRBV12-4 with TRBJ2-7; 9 bases align to TRBD1. Losses at the gene ends were 5 bases for V and 6 bases for J; bases not matched to a gene: 5. The CDR3 loop spans 13 amino acids. CDR3 amino acids: CASSAGTGREQYF. The CDR3 DNA follows: TGTGCCAGCAGTGCCGGGACAGGGCGCGAGCAGTACTTC.

This clonotype was counted ten times or more. The V and J genes are TRBV2 and TRBJ1-1; 9 bases match TRBD1. The CDR3 has 15 residues. J gave up 2 bases and V 3 bases, and 4 bases lay outside the gene matches. The germline gives CDR1 SNHLY, CDR2 FYNNEI. The chain's CDR3 is CASSDGQGINTEAFF. CDR3 in DNA: TGTGCCAGCAGTGATGGACAGGGGATAAACACTGAAGCTTTCTTT.

This clonotype was picked up a small number of times. This chain links TRBV11-2 with TRBJ1-1, with D hard to call. Germline V gives CDR1 SGHAT, CDR2 FQNNGV. There are 11 residues in the CDR3. Trimming took off 3 bases at V and 5 bases at J, with 4 bases between the two ends. The DNA for the CDR3 is TGTGCCAGCAGCTTTGCTACTGAAGCTTTCTTT. It specifies CASSFATEAFF.